This TCR beta chain originates from a study of CD8+ T cells in alopecia areata. The CDR3 is 15 residues long. Trimming took off 8 bases at V and 2 bases at J, with 18 bases between the two ends. Per the germline V gene, CDR1 is SNHLY and CDR2 is FYNNEI. As for this clone: Its matching antigen is unknown.

Treatment meaning: oral pan-JAK inhibitor, 5-10 mg twice daily. cDNA reverse transcribed from extracted RNA served as the sequencing template. Assay used: immunoSEQ multiplex PCR; TCRdb lists only in-frame clones, some missing. The data contain more than 100,000 clones, about 50% of them seen just once; the ten biggest clones take up roughly 0.5%. General observations from the study: Tofacitinib significantly lowered scalp clonality and expanded CD8+ clones among the top 100. There were many expanded lesional clones persisting in scalp and blood during tofacitinib.

The gene calls are TRBV2 and TRBJ2-5; weak D call: TRBD2 (6 bases). The TCR sequence derives from a human donor with alopecia areata. Material: CD4+ T cells sorted from blood, obtained at week 4, from a patient treated with tofacitinib. The CDR3 sequence is CASGGRSLAQETQYF. The DNA of the CDR3 is TGTGCCAGCGGCGGCCGATCGCTAGCGCAAGAGACCCAGTACTTC.